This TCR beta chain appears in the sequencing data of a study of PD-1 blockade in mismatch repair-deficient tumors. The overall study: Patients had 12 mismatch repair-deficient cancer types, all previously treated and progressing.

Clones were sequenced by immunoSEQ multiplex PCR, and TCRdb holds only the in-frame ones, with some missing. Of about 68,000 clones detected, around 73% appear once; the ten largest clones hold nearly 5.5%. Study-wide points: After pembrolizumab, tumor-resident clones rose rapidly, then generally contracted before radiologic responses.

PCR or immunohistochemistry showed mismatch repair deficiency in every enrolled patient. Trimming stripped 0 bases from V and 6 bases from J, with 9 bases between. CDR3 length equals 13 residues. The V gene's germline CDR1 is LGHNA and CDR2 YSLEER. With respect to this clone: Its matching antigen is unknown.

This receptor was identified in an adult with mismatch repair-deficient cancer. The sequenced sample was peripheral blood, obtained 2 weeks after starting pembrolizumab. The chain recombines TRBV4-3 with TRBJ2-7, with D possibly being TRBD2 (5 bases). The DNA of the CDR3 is TGCGCCAGCAGCCAAGAAACGGGGTTCGAGCAGTACTTC. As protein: CASSQETGFEQYF.